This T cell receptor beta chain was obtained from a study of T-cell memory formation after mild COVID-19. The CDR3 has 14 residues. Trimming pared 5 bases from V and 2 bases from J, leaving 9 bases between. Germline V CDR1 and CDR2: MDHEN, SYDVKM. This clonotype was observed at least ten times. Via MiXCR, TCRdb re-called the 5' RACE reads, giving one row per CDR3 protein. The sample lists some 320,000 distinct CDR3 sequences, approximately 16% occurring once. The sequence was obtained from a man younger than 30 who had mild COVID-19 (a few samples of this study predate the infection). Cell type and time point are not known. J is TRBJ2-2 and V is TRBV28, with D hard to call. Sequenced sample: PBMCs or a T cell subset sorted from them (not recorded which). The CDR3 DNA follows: TGTGCCAGCAGTCTGACCCATAACACCGGGGAGCTGTTTTTT. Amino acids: CASSLTHNTGELFF.